Only a few counts were recorded for the clone carrying this T cell receptor beta chain. Its antigen is as yet unknown. The data were obtained in a study of human T cells and chemical hapten exposure. Study-level background: Patients, chiefly female, had alopecia areata, totalis or universalis. Among samples, TCR yields varied mainly because of small differences in pooled library volume. General study findings and limits: Those TCRs sitting above 1 in 1000 frequency stayed the same with DPC sensitization.

TCRdb used MiXCR to reprocess the RACE reads, holding one entry per CDR3 protein. The table records under 110,000 distinct CDR3 sequences, more than 10% of them present only once. Time point here: pre-sensitization, week 0. Treatment reported: therapeutic diphenylcyclopropenone sensitization with weekly scalp DPC. This receptor was identified in a woman in her forties or fifties with alopecia areata. Some clones in this sample may be carry-over from other donors' samples. Sequencing used whole blood, obtained in connection with sensitization to the hapten diphenylcyclopropenone (DPC).

CDR3 in DNA: TGTGCCAGCAGCCAAGACGTAGGGCGCACAGATACGCAGTATTTT. Its protein is CASSQDVGRTDTQYF. V is TRBV4-2 and J is TRBJ2-3, with D unclear. V dropped 0 bases and J dropped 1 base, with 8 bases sitting between them. Per the germline V gene, CDR1 is LGHNA and CDR2 is YNFKEQ. The CDR3 is 15 residues long.